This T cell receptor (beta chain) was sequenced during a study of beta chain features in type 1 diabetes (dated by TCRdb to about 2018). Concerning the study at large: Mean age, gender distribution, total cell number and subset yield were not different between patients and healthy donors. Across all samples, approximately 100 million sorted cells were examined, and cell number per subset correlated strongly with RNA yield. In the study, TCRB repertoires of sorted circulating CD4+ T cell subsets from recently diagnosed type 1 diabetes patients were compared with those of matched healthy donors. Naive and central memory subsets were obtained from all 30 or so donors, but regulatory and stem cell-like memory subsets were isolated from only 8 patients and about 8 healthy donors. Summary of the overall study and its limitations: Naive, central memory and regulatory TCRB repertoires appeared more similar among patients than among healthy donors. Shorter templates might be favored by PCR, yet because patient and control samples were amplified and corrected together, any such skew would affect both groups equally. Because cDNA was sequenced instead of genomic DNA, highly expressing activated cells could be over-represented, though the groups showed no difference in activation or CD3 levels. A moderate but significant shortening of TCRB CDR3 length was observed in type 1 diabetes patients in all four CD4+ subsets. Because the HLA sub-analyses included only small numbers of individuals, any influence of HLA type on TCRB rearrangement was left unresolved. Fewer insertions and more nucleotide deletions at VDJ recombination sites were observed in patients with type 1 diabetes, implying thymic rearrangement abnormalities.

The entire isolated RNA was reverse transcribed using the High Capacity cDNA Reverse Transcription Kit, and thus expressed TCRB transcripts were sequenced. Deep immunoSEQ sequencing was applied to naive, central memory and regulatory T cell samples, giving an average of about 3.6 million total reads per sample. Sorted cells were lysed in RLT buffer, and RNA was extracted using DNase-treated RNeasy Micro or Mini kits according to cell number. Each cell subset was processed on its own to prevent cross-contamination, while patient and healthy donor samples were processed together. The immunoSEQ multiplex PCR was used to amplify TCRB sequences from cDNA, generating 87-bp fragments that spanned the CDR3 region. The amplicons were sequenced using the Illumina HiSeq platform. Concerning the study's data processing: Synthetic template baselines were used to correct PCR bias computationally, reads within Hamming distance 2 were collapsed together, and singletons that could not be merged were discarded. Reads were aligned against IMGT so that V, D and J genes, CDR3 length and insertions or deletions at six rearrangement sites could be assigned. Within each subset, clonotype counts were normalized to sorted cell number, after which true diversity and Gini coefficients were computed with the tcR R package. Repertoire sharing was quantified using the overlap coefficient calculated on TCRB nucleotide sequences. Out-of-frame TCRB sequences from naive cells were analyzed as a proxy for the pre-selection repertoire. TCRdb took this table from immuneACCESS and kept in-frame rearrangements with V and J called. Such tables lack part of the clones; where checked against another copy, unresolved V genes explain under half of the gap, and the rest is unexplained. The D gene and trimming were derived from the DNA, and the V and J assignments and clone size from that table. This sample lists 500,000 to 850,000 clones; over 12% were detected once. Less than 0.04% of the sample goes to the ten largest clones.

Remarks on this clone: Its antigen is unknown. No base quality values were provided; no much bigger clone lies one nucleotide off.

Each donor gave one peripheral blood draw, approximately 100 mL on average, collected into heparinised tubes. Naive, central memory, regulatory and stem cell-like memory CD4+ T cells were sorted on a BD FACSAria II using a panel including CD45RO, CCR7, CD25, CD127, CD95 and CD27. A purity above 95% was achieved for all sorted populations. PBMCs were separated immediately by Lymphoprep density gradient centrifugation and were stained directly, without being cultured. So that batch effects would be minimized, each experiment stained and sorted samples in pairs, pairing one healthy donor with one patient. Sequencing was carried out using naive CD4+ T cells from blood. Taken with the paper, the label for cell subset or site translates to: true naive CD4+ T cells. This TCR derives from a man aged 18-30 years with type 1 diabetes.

The DNA reads as follows: TGTGCCAGCAGTGAGAGTGGTAGCAATCAGCCCCAGCATTTT. Protein translation: CASSESGSNQPQHF. Recombination linked TRBV25-1 to TRBJ1-5; there is no confident call for the D gene. V was cut back by 3 bases and J by 0 bases, leaving a gap of 6 bases between them. The germline V gene supplies CDR1 MGHDK and CDR2 SYGVNS. Measured from the cysteine to the phenylalanine, the CDR3 is 14 residues long. Only the CDR3 DNA is retained, 42 bases long and in frame from the first base.